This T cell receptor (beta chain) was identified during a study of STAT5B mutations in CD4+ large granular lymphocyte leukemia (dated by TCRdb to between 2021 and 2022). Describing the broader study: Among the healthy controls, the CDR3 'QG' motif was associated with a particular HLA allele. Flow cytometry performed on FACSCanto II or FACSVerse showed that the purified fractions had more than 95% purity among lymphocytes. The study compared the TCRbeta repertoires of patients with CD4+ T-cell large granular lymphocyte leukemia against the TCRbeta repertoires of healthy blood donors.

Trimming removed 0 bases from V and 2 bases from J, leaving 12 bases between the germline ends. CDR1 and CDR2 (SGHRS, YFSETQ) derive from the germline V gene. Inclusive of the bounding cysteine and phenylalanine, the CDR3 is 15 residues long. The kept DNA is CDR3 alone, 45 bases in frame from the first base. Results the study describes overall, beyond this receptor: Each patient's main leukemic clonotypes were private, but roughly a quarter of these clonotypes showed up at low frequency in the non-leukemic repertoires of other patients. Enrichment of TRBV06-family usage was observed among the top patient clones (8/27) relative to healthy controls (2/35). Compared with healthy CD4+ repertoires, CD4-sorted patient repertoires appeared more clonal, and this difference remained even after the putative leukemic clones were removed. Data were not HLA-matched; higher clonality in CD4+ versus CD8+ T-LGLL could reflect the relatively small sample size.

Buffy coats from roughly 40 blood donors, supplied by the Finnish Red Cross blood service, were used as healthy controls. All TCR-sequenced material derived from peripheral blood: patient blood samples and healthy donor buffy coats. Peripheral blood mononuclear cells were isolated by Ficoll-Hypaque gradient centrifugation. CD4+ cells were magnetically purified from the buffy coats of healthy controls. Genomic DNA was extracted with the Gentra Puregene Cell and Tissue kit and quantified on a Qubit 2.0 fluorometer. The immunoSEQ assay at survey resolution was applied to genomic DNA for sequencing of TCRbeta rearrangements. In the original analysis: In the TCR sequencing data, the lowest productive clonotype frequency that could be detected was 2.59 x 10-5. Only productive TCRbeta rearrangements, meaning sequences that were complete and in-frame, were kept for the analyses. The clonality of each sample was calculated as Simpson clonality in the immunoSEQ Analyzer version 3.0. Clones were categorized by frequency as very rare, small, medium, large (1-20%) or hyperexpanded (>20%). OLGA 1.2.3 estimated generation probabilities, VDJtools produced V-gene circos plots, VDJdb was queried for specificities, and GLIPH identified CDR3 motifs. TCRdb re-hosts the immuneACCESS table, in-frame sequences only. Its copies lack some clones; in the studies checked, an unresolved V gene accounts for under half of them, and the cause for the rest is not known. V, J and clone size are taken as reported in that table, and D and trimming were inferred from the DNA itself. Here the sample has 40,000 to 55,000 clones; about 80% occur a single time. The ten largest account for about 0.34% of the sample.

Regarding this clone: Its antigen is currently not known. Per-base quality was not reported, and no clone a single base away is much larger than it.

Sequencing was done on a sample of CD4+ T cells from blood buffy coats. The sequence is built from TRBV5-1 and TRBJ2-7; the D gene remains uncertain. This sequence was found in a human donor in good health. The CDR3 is CASSLGYSGTYEQYF. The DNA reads TGCGCCAGCAGCTTGGGGTACTCGGGTACCTACGAGCAGTACTTC.